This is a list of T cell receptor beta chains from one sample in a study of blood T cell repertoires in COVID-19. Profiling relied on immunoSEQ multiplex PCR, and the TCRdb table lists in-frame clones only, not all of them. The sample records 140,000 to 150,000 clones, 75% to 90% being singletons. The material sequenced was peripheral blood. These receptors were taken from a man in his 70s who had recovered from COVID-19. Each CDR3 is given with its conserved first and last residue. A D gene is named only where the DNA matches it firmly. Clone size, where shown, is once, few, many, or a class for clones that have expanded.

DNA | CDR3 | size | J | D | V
TGCGCCAGCAGCTTTGGGCCGTGGGACACTGAAGCTTTCTTT | CASSFGPWDTEAFF | few | TRBJ1-1 | NA | TRBV5-1
TGCAGCGTTAAAAAGCTCACTGAAGCTTTCTTT | CSVKKLTEAFF | few | TRBJ1-1 | NA | TRBV29-1
TGTGCCAGCAGCCAAGGACAGGGAACCAAAAACATTCAGTACTTC | CASSQGQGTKNIQYF | NA | TRBJ2-4 | TRBD1 | TRBV3-1/TRBV3-2
TGTGCCAGCTCACCGTGGACTAGCTCATCAGATACGCAGTATTTT | CASSPWTSSSDTQYF | NA | TRBJ2-3 | TRBD2 | TRBV18
TGTGCCAGCAGCCAAGATGGACTAGCGGCCTACGAGCAGTACTTC | CASSQDGLAAYEQYF | NA | TRBJ2-7 | TRBD2 | TRBV3-1/TRBV3-2
TGTGCCAGCAGGATCACGGACAGCAACACCGGGGAGCTGTTTTTT | CASRITDSNTGELFF | NA | TRBJ2-2 | NA | TRBV27
TGCGCCAGCAGCCAAGATCACAGGACTAGCGGCTTCATAACGCAGTATTTT | CASSQDHRTSGFITQYF | few | TRBJ2-3 | TRBD2 | TRBV4-3
TGTGCCAGCAGCTTAAGCCCTAGCGGGACTCCCCCAGATACGCAGTATTTT | CASSLSPSGTPPDTQYF | NA | TRBJ2-3 | TRBD2 | TRBV7-3
TGTGCCAGCAGCTTCGGGGGAGATACGCAGTATTTT | CASSFGGDTQYF | NA | TRBJ2-3 | NA | TRBV7-2
TGTGCCACCCGAGGATTCTCTGACGGCCCCACCGGGGAGCTGTTTTTT | CATRGFSDGPTGELFF | NA | TRBJ2-2 | NA | TRBV18
TGTGCCAGCAGTTCGGACAGACTAAAACTGTTTTTT | CASSSDRLKLFF | NA | TRBJ1-4 | NA | TRBV6-2/TRBV6-3
TGCGCCCATCCTGGCAGGGCAGGGGGTAACTACGAGCAGTACTTC | CAHPGRAGGNYEQYF | few | TRBJ2-7 | TRBD1 | TRBV23-1
TGTGCCAGCAGTCAAACACTAGCGGCCACAGATACGCAGTATTTT | CASSQTLAATDTQYF | NA | TRBJ2-3 | TRBD2 | TRBV7-9
TGTGCCAGCAGGGGAGTGGGTTCGTCGAGCTACGAGCAGTACTTC | CASRGVGSSSYEQYF | NA | TRBJ2-7 | NA | TRBV6-5
TGCGCCAGCAGCCCAACAGGGGGCTTGGGCGAGCAGTACTTC | CASSPTGGLGEQYF | NA | TRBJ2-7 | TRBD1 | TRBV5-1
TGTGCCAGCAGCTTCGATATTGACAGGGGCAGATACAATGAGCAGTTCTTC | CASSFDIDRGRYNEQFF | NA | TRBJ2-1 | TRBD1 | TRBV5-6
TGCAGCGCCAGACAGGGCTATGGCTACACCTTC | CSARQGYGYTF | NA | TRBJ1-2 | TRBD1 | TRBV29-1
TGTGCCAGCAGCCAAACAGGGGCGGACGAGCAGTACTTC | CASSQTGADEQYF | NA | TRBJ2-7 | TRBD1 | TRBV3-1/TRBV3-2